This entry features one T cell receptor beta chain sequence. Its target antigen remains unknown. Per-base quality was not reported, and no clone a single base away is much larger than it. The data originate from a study of shared clonotypes between healthy human individuals (dated by TCRdb to the early 2020s). The study in broad terms: The cohort comprised a couple of women and three men aged 18 to 49 years. Per donor, three plates each were used for CD4 naive and CD4 memory, two for CD8 naive, and one for CD8 memory. To estimate repertoire size and how much clonotypes are shared between individuals, the study performed deep sequencing of blood TCR repertoires from a few healthy adults. Different laboratories and diverse techniques were used to prepare libraries and sequence TCR repertoires, to increase sequencing depth and limit assay-specific biases. Between about 0.8 and 9 billion PBMCs per donor were obtained by leukapheresis. Here is what the overall study found, with its caveats: Because the study included a small number of donors, the genetic and exposure-history diversity represented was limited. Incomplete sequencing was indicated by rarefaction of sorted-subset datasets, despite the large sequencing depth. Sampling was restricted to blood, and TCR repertoires in tissue are likely to differ from TCR repertoires in blood. Clonotypes shared by all four sorted-subset donors showed higher generation probabilities than non-shared clonotypes. Larger estimated clonotype richness was generally found for naive subsets than for memory subsets. Pairwise subsampling led to the expectation that sequencing depth would affect the degree of clonotype sharing among donors. Approximately 4.8% of naive CD4, 3% to 4% of naive CD8, approximately 2.2% of memory CD4, and 0.35% to 0.4% of memory CD8 clonotypes were shared across several donors.

The germline V gene (reference sequence) supplies CDR1 LNHDA and CDR2 SQIVND. The CDR3, cysteine through phenylalanine, is 15 amino acids long. Only the CDR3 portion is preserved as DNA: 45 bases, with reading frame beginning at the first base. V ends up 1 base short and J 5 bases short, with an unmatched junction base count of 7. Using the deep immunoSEQ assay, multiplex PCR amplified TCR CDR3 regions from genomic DNA. Extracted genomic DNA from each cell subset was spread evenly across all wells of several immunoSEQ 96-well plates, with each plate serving as a replicate. For sorted subsets, each replicate PCR was loaded with around 220 ng genomic DNA, equivalent to approximately 33,000 T cell genomes. Purified libraries were quantified with a Qubit 3.0 fluorometer, sized on a Bioanalyzer 2100, and re-quantified with the KAPA Library Quantification kit. Every immunoSEQ 96-well plate was sequenced on a dedicated single-read 150-cycle Illumina NextSeq 550 flow cell. The study's processing was this. The immunoSEQ output contained only junctional sequences without quality scores, so filtering could not match that applied to full-length reads. To assign V/J genes and CDR3, sequences were annotated using PyIR, a Python wrapper for IgBLAST v1.9, with IMGT germline references. Any read was removed if the V/J assignment was weak (E-value above 1e-6), the CDR3 was missing, or the read contained stop codons, out-of-frame junctions, or ambiguous translated residues. A V3J clonotype was defined by an identical inferred V gene, J gene, and CDR3 amino acid sequence. The percentage overlap between two repertoires was calculated by dividing the number of shared unique clonotypes by the size of the smaller repertoire. Repertoire richness was assessed with RTK rarefaction, the Chao1 estimator, and Recon v2.1 estimates of unobserved clonotypes. Generation probabilities for all TCRbeta clonotypes obtained by the gDNA method from a handful of donors were computed using OLGA. TCRdb mirrors the immuneACCESS table, restricted to in-frame sequences. Some clones are absent from its copies; in checked studies, under half trace to an unresolved V gene, and the reason for the others is unknown. The D gene and trimming were derived from the DNA, and the V and J assignments and clone size from that table. The sample records about 2.4 million clones, over 85% of which are singletons. 0.36% of the sample goes to the ten largest clones.

The donors were healthy, HIV-negative adults who had no recently reported acute infections or vaccinations. Every donor was a Caucasian adult residing in Nashville, Tennessee, USA. CD4+ T cells were enriched through magnetic negative selection, after which naive cells were positively selected on CD45RA and the remaining negative fraction served as the memory subset. After blood collection by leukapheresis, PBMCs were isolated using Ficoll-Histopaque density gradient centrifugation and then cryopreserved in the vapor phase of liquid nitrogen. Purity and quantity of every magnetically sorted T cell population were checked by analytical flow cytometry. Genomic DNA was isolated from each sorted fraction and quantified by UV absorbance on a Nanodrop 2000c.

This clonotype was obtained from a man in his late teens or twenties in good health. Some clones in this sample may be carry-over from other donors' samples. Sequenced: naive CD4+ T cells from PBMCs. Reading the label with the study, this specimen's cell subset or site is: CD45RA+ positively selected. The chain couples TRBV19 to TRBJ2-5, with 7 bases matching TRBD1. CDR3 loop: CASSIGTGSGETQYF. The sequenced DNA: TGTGCCAGTAGTATAGGGACAGGCTCTGGGGAGACCCAGTACTTC. This CDR3, with the reference TRBV19 and TRBJ2-5 proteins standing in past its ends, gives the full variable domain DGGITQSPKYLFRKEGQNVTLSCEQNLNHDAMYWYRQDPGQGLRLIYYSQIVNDFQKGDIAEGYSVSREKKESFPLTVTSAQKNPTAFYLCASSIGTGSGETQYFGPGTRLLVL.